Listed below are T cell receptor beta chains from one sample, sequenced in a study of shared clonotypes between healthy human individuals. TCRdb keeps only in-frame clones here, not all; method: immunoSEQ multiplex PCR. Of 740,000 or so clones listed, roughly 72% were seen once; the top ten hold 1.5% to 2%. Sample: memory CD4+ T cells sorted from blood. These receptors were obtained from a young woman in good health. CDR3s include the opening cysteine and the closing phenylalanine or tryptophan. Each record gives: V gene, clone size, D gene, J gene, CDR3 DNA, CDR3 protein. D genes are given only for firm matches. Clone size is shown for a subset of rows, as once, few, many or a class of expanded clone.

TRBV19	-	-	TRBJ1-5	TGTGCCAGTAGTAGGAGGGGAACGGATCAGCCCCAGCATTTT	CASSRRGTDQPQHF
TRBV4-1	-	-	TRBJ1-5	TGCGCCAGCAGCCAGCAGACAGGCCTTAGCAATCAGCCCCAGCATTTT	CASSQQTGLSNQPQHF
TRBV30	-	-	TRBJ1-5	TGTGCCTGGAGTTCTGGCAGCTCCAGCAATCAGCCCCAGCATTTT	CAWSSGSSSNQPQHF
TRBV5-8	-	-	TRBJ2-3	TGTGCCAGCAGCTTATGGGGGGTGAGACAGGAATACTATACGCAGTATTTT	CASSLWGVRQEYYTQYF
TRBV10-1	-	-	TRBJ1-3	TGCGCCAGCAGTGAGTTCGGGACAAATGGAAACACCATATATTTT	CASSEFGTNGNTIYF
TRBV4-1	few	-	TRBJ2-5	TGCGCCAGCAGCCAAGAATGGGAGCGCCCACGGACCCAGTACTTC	CASSQEWERPRTQYF
TRBV5-6	-	TRBD2	TRBJ2-3	TGTGCCAGCAGCTTGACTAGCGTCAGCACAGATACGCAGTATTTT	CASSLTSVSTDTQYF
TRBV25-1	-	TRBD1	TRBJ2-5	TGTGCCAGCAGTGAGGGGCAGGGGGCCCAAGAGACCCAGTACTTC	CASSEGQGAQETQYF
TRBV4-1	-	TRBD2	TRBJ2-5	TGCGCCAGCAGCCAAGTGGGAGGTAACGGGAGGGCCGCGCAGTACTTC	CASSQVGGNGRAAQYF
TRBV11-2	-	TRBD2	TRBJ2-3	TGTGCCAGCAGCGCCACTAGCGGGAGACAAGATACGCAGTATTTT	CASSATSGRQDTQYF
TRBV1	few	-	TRBJ2-1	TGCACCAGCAGCCAAGATACAAGCGAGCGGGGGACCTACAATGAGCAGTTCTTC	CTSSQDTSERGTYNEQFF
TRBV7-3	-	TRBD2	TRBJ2-3	TGTGCCAGCAGCTTAAACGGCGGGGGTATCACAGATACGCAGTATTTT	CASSLNGGGITDTQYF
TRBV11-2	few	-	TRBJ2-5	TGTGCCAGCAGCTTAGATGAGGGGATCGGGACCCAGTACTTC	CASSLDEGIGTQYF
TRBV11-3	few	TRBD1	TRBJ2-3	TGTGCCAGCAGCCCCGGACAGGGGGCTACAGATACGCAGTATTTT	CASSPGQGATDTQYF
TRBV29-1	-	-	TRBJ1-1	TGCAGCGTTGAAAAGGTGGAAGGTACTGAAGCTTTCTTT	CSVEKVEGTEAFF
TRBV5-4	-	TRBD1	TRBJ1-2	TGTGCCAGCAGCAGCGGACAGGCTGGGGGCTATGGCTACACCTTC	CASSSGQAGGYGYTF
TRBV14	-	-	TRBJ1-3	TGTGCCAGCAGCCAACGGAGGGCCTCTGGAAACACCATATATTTT	CASSQRRASGNTIYF
TRBV19	few	-	TRBJ1-2	TGTGCCAGTAGTATAGACCGAGATTATGGCTATGGCTACACCTTC	CASSIDRDYGYGYTF
TRBV29-1	-	-	TRBJ2-7	TGCAGCGTTGAAGTGGCCTACGAGCAGTACTTC	CSVEVAYEQYF
TRBV11-2	-	TRBD1	TRBJ2-1	TGTGCCAGCAGCGCTCGCTCACAGGGGTCGGGCTACAATGAGCAGTTCTTC	CASSARSQGSGYNEQFF
TRBV10-3	-	-	TRBJ1-5	TGTGCCACCGGGCCAGGAATTAGCAATCAGCCCCAGCATTTT	CATGPGISNQPQHF
TRBV21-1	-	-	TRBJ1-3	TGTGCCAGCAGCGAAAGGGAGGTTGGCAGAAACACCATATATTTT	CASSEREVGRNTIYF
TRBV29-1	once	-	TRBJ2-3	TGCAGCGTTACTAATGGAGATACGCAGTATTTT	CSVTNGDTQYF
TRBV7-2	-	-	TRBJ1-4	TGTGCCAGCAGCTCGTACATGGGGGCTAATGAAAAACTGTTTTTT	CASSSYMGANEKLFF
TRBV10-3	-	-	TRBJ2-2	TGTGCCACTTCGTGGAGACTCGCAGGGTCGGTGAACACCGGGGAGCTGTTTTTT	CATSWRLAGSVNTGELFF
TRBV27	once	-	TRBJ2-5	TGTGCCAGCAGCTTAGACTCCGGGGAGACCCAGTACTTC	CASSLDSGETQYF
TRBV5-1	few	-	TRBJ2-4	TGCGCCAGCAGCTCCGGGACGGAGGGTAACATTCAGTACTTC	CASSSGTEGNIQYF
TRBV6-1	-	-	TRBJ2-1	TGTGCCAGCAGTGAAGGAACCGCCCGGTCCTACAATGAGCAGTTCTTC	CASSEGTARSYNEQFF
TRBV21-1	few	-	TRBJ2-1	TGTGCCAGCAGCAAACATAAAATTGTAGCGCGGGAGGGCAATGAGCAGTTCTTC	CASSKHKIVAREGNEQFF
TRBV5-4	-	TRBD1	TRBJ1-1	TGTGCCAGCAGCTTCGGACAGGGTGGGCGCTGGGGGAACACTGAAGCTTTCTTT	CASSFGQGGRWGNTEAFF